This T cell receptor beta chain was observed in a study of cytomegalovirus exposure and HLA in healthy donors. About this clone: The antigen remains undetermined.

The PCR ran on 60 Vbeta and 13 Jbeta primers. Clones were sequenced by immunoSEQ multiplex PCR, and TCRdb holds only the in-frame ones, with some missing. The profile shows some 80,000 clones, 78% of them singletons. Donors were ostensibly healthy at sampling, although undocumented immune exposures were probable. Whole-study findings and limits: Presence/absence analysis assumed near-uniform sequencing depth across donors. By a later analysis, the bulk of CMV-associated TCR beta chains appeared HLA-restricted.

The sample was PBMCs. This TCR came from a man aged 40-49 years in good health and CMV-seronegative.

CDR3 protein: CASAQVRGARDYGYTF. In DNA, the CDR3 is TGTGCCAGCGCCCAGGTCCGGGGGGCGAGAGACTATGGCTACACCTTC. The V call is TRBV11-2, the J call TRBJ1-2; D might be TRBD1 (6 bases). From germline, CDR1 is SGHAT and CDR2 FQNNGV. V dropped 8 bases and J dropped 3 bases, with 22 bases sitting between them. The CDR3 consists of 16 residues.